The 26 T cell receptor beta chains given below trace back to one sample, sequenced in a study of radiotherapy plus CTLA-4 blockade in lung cancer. Some clones are missing from TCRdb's copy, which holds only in-frame ones; the method was immunoSEQ multiplex PCR. This table has about 120,000 clones, around 75% appearing once. Sequencing used peripheral blood, obtained from a patient treated with radiotherapy plus ipilimumab. All receptors derive from a human donor with non-small cell lung cancer who had a partial response to radiotherapy plus ipilimumab.

The chain links TRBV15 to TRBJ2-1; 11 bases are shared with TRBD2. Per the germline V gene, CDR1 is LNHNV and CDR2 is YYDKDF (reference sequence). CDR3 length: 18 residues. The ends lost 0 bases at V and 2 bases at J; junction bases unmatched: 6. The CDR3 sequence is CATSRDTTSGNPYNEQFF. The DNA for the CDR3 is TGTGCCACCAGCAGAGATACGACTAGCGGGAACCCCTACAATGAGCAGTTCTTC.

The CDR3 bases are TGTGCCAGCAGCTTGGCCGGGGGGGGGTGGAACACTGAAGCTTTCTTT. It is translated as CASSLAGGGWNTEAFF. The V and J genes are TRBV5-4 and TRBJ1-1; D is possibly TRBD1 (5 bases). Trimming cost V 0 bases and J 1 base, with 13 bases left between them. Germline lookup yields CDR1 SGHNT and CDR2 YYREEE (reference sequence). This CDR3 contains 16 residues.

The chain carries TRBV23-1 and TRBJ2-1; D is unclear. TRBV23-1 is filed as an ORF, its function uncertain. V lost 9 bases and J lost 8, with 14 bases in between. This CDR3 region has 12 residues. DNA of the CDR3: TGCGCCAGTTGCATAAATCGGGATGAGCAGTTCTTC. This encodes CASCINRDEQFF.

The V call is TRBV6-5, the J call TRBJ2-4; 11 nucleotides line up with TRBD1. V was pared by 8 bases and J by 6 bases, with 6 bases of the junction left unmatched. This CDR3 has 14 residues. The germline V gene has CDR1 MNHEY and CDR2 SVGAGI. The CDR3 spells CASGPGQGGNIQYF. The CDR3 DNA sequence: TGTGCCAGCGGCCCGGGACAGGGGGGAAACATTCAGTACTTC.

This clone was detected only once. For the CDR3, the DNA is TGCGCCAGCAGCCAAGGTTTTGAGAGCCCCGGGGAGACCCAGTACTTC. Its protein is CASSQGFESPGETQYF. The rearrangement links TRBV4-1 to TRBJ2-5, with D unclear. V was shortened by 1 base and J by 5 bases, with 17 bases between the two germline ends. Germline-derived CDR1 and CDR2 are MGHRA and YSYEKL. CDR3 length equals 16 residues.

This chain connects TRBV7-2 to TRBJ1-2; 7 positions agree with TRBD1. Trimming took 5 bases from V and 6 from J; bases not matched to a gene: 9. CDR1 is SGHTA and CDR2 is FQGNSA in the germline V gene. This CDR3 comprises 14 residues. The CDR3 bases are TGTGCCAGCAGCCCCCGACAGGGAAGGGATGGCTACACCTTC. Its protein is CASSPRQGRDGYTF.

The V and J genes are TRBV15 and TRBJ2-6; D not resolved. The CDR3 runs to 12 residues. Germline CDR1 and CDR2: LNHNV and YYDKDF (reference sequence). Trimming cost V 0 bases and J 12 bases, with 6 bases left between them. The DNA for the CDR3 is TGTGCCACCAGCAGAGATTTTAGCGTCCTGACTTTC. Protein: CATSRDFSVLTF.

V gene TRBV7-3 combines with J gene TRBJ2-5, with 8 bases lining up with TRBD2. The CDR3 is 17 amino acids. Looked up from germline, CDR1 is SGHTA and CDR2 is FQGTGA. Unmatched junction bases numbered 16, after V lost 0 bases and J lost 10 bases. CDR3 DNA sequence: TGTGCCAGCAGCTTAACCTCCTTGGCGGGAGGTGAGAATAGCCAGTACTTC. As protein: CASSLTSLAGGENSQYF. Full variable domain (outside the CDR3, taken from reference TRBV7-3 and TRBJ2-5): GAGVSQTPSNKVTEKGKYVELRCDPISGHTALYWYRQSLGQGPEFLIYFQGTGAADDSGLPNDRFFAVRPEGSVSTLKIQRTERGDSAVYLCASSLTSLAGGENSQYFGPGTRLLVL.

The rearrangement links TRBV6-5 to TRBJ1-1, with D unresolved. The CDR3 covers 13 residues. Germline V gene lookup returns CDR1 MNHEY and CDR2 SVGAGI. V was cut by 8 bases and J by 0 bases, with 10 bases left in between. The CDR3 bases are TGTGCCAGCTTAAGACACTTGAACACTGAAGCTTTCTTT. This sequence encodes CASLRHLNTEAFF.

This clone has a handful of counts. J is TRBJ1-3 and V is TRBV2; TRBD1 is a possible D gene (6 bases). The germline V gene has CDR1 SNHLY and CDR2 FYNNEI. The V and J ends lost 5 bases and 0 bases respectively, with 11 bases between them. The CDR3 loop spans 15 amino acids. The CDR3 DNA reads TGTGCCAGCAGTTATACAGGGTACTCTGGAAACACCATATATTTT. Its translation is CASSYTGYSGNTIYF.

Note on this clone: Other DNA sequences in the same sample also yield this CDR3. The gene calls are TRBV5-1 and TRBJ1-4; 7 bases fit TRBD1. V dropped 0 bases and J dropped 7; count of bases not matched to a gene: 3. The CDR3 is made up of 14 amino acids. In germline, CDR1 is SGHRS, CDR2 YFSETQ. CDR3 nucleotide sequence: TGCGCCAGCAGCTTGGGACAGGGAGGTGAAAAACTGTTTTTT. It yields the protein CASSLGQGGEKLFF.

V and J are TRBV19 and TRBJ2-3; a weak D match, TRBD2 (6 bases). Germline-derived CDR1 and CDR2 are LNHDA and SQIVND (reference sequence). This CDR3 contains 14 residues. V was shortened by 1 base and J by 4 bases, with 9 bases between the two germline ends. CDR3 residues: CASSIARDSDTQYF. The CDR3 DNA reads as TGTGCCAGTAGTATAGCCAGGGACTCAGATACGCAGTATTTT.

The chain links TRBV12-5 to TRBJ1-5, with D possibly TRBD1 on 6 matching bases. V was shortened by 1 base and J by 2 bases, with 15 bases between the two germline ends. Germline V gives CDR1 LGHNT, CDR2 FRNRAP. CDR3 size: 17 residues. The DNA for the CDR3 is TGTGCTAGTGGTTTGGAAGTTACAGGGTCAGGCAATCAGCCCCAGCATTTT. Translation gives CASGLEVTGSGNQPQHF.

Comments on this clone: Other DNA sequences in this specimen translate into the identical CDR3. The CDR3 bases are TGTGCCAGCAGTTTATGGGGGCGCCGCTATGGCTACACCTTC. Translation: CASSLWGRRYGYTF. This chain connects TRBV28 to TRBJ1-2; D perhaps matches TRBD1 (5 bases). The CDR3 has 14 amino acids. The V gene lost 0 bases and the J gene lost 4 bases, with 9 bases spanning the gap. Looked up from germline, CDR1 is MDHEN and CDR2 is SYDVKM.

This clone was seen only a few times. CDR3 protein: CASSIVLTSDSSYNEQFF. CDR3 coding DNA: TGTGCCAGTAGTATAGTCCTGACTAGCGATAGCTCCTACAATGAGCAGTTCTTC. The V and J genes are TRBV19 and TRBJ2-1; 8 bases match TRBD2. Trimming removed 1 base from V and 0 bases from J; junction bases left unmatched: 8. The CDR3 runs 18 residues. Germline CDR1 is LNHDA and CDR2 is SQIVND (reference sequence).

The gene calls are TRBV27 and TRBJ2-2; 9 bases map to TRBD1. This CDR3 comprises 18 residues. V was clipped by 4 bases and J by 2 bases; unmatched bases: 11. CDR1 and CDR2 (germline): MNHEY, SMNVEV (reference sequence). CDR3 protein: CASSSGTGSGVNTGELFF. For the CDR3, the DNA is TGTGCCAGCAGTTCCGGGACAGGGTCGGGGGTAAACACCGGGGAGCTGTTTTTT.

This clone was seen many times. J is TRBJ2-7 and V is TRBV19, with D tentatively TRBD1 (5 bases). V was shortened by 4 bases and J by 4 bases, with 17 bases between the two germline ends. This CDR3 is built from 15 residues. From germline, CDR1 is LNHDA and CDR2 SQIVND (reference sequence). CDR3 residues: CASSKFGQQGYEQYF. DNA for the CDR3: TGTGCCAGTAGTAAGTTCGGACAACAAGGATACGAGCAGTACTTC.

The chain uses TRBV6-5 and TRBJ2-1; the D gene is possibly TRBD1 (7 bases). The CDR3 is 14 amino acids. The V end lost 2 bases, the J end lost 8 bases, and 13 bases lay between the germline ends. Germline V CDR1 and CDR2: MNHEY, SVGAGI. This CDR3 is CASSYLGGGHEQFF. CDR3 sequence (DNA): TGTGCCAGCAGTTACCTCGGAGGGGGCCATGAGCAGTTCTTC.

The genes are TRBV9 and TRBJ1-5; D ambiguous. The CDR3 extends over 15 amino acids. Germline-derived CDR1 and CDR2 are SGDLS and YYNGEE. Trimming shortened V by 4 bases and J by 7 bases, and 18 bases separated the two germline ends. In DNA, the CDR3 is TGTGCCAGCAGCTTGAGTAGCGCGGGTGAGCAGCCCCAGCATTTT. This codes for CASSLSSAGEQPQHF.

Only a few counts were recorded for this clone. J is TRBJ2-3 and V is TRBV7-2; D ambiguous. CDR1 and CDR2 (germline): SGHTA, FQGNSA. Trimming removed 4 bases from V and 9 bases from J, with 11 bases in between. This CDR3 is built from 12 residues. CDR3 region: CASSSNPRTQYF. The CDR3 DNA sequence: TGTGCCAGCAGCTCCAACCCGCGGACGCAGTATTTT. Filled out from reference TRBV7-2 and TRBJ2-3, the complete variable domain reads GAGVSQSPSNKVTEKGKDVELRCDPISGHTALYWYRQSLGQGLEFLIYFQGNSAPDKSGLPSDRFSAERTGGSVSTLTIQRTQQEDSAVYLCASSSNPRTQYFGPGTRLTVL.

This clone has more than one count but fewer than ten. This chain uses TRBV6-1 with TRBJ2-7; 13 nucleotides agree with TRBD2. The CDR3 has 15 amino acids. The germline V gene has CDR1 MNHNS and CDR2 SASEGT. Losses at the gene ends were 8 bases for V and 1 base for J; bases not matched to a gene: 5. The CDR3 is CASSSLAGGSYEQYV. In DNA, the CDR3 is TGTGCCAGCTCCTCACTAGCGGGAGGGTCCTACGAGCAGTACGTC.

The CDR3 DNA sequence: TGTGCCAGCACCCCTCGGCAGGGGTCGTCGTACGAGCAGTACTTC. It yields the protein CASTPRQGSSYEQYF. The rearrangement joins TRBV7-2 to TRBJ2-7; possibly TRBD1 for D (6 bases). The V and J ends lost 7 bases and 4 bases respectively, with 20 bases between them. The CDR3 is made up of 15 amino acids. The V gene's germline CDR1 is SGHTA and CDR2 FQGNSA.

This clone appeared once. This rearrangement joins TRBV9 to TRBJ2-3; TRBD2 matches at 8 bases. CDR1 is SGDLS, CDR2 YYNGEE, per germline. The CDR3 covers 17 residues. With V trimmed by 2 bases and J by 5 bases, 13 bases remained unmatched. This CDR3 is CASSVGGAGGPQDTQYF. As DNA, the CDR3 is TGTGCCAGCAGCGTGGGAGGGGCGGGAGGACCACAAGATACGCAGTATTTT. The whole variable domain, filled in from reference TRBV9 and TRBJ2-3, reads DSGVTQTPKHLITATGQRVTLRCSPRSGDLSVYWYQQSLDQGLQFLIQYYNGEERAKGNILERFSAQQFPDLHSELNLSSLELGDSALYFCASSVGGAGGPQDTQYFGPGTRLTVL.

This chain uses TRBV5-1 with TRBJ1-1, with D perhaps matching TRBD1 (5 bases). The CDR3 extends over 13 amino acids. Looked up from germline, CDR1 is SGHRS and CDR2 is YFSETQ. V dropped 5 bases and J dropped 0 bases, with 8 bases sitting between them. The DNA of the CDR3 is TGCGCCAGCAGTCCAGGGATGAACACTGAAGCTTTCTTT. Translating gives CASSPGMNTEAFF.

The chain carries TRBV28 and TRBJ2-1, with 12 bases identical to TRBD2. Germline lookup yields CDR1 MDHEN and CDR2 SYDVKM. The V and J ends lost 4 bases and 5 bases, in that order; junction bases with no gene match: 3. This CDR3 spans 15 amino acids. This CDR3 is CASSSTSGRDNEQFF. CDR3 nucleotides: TGTGCCAGCAGTTCGACTAGCGGGAGAGACAATGAGCAGTTCTTC. Full variable domain (rest looked up from reference TRBV28 and TRBJ2-1): DVKVTQSSRYLVKRTGEKVFLECVQDMDHENMFWYRQDPGLGLRLIYFSYDVKMKEKGDIPEGYSVSREKKERFSLILESASTNQTSMYLCASSSTSGRDNEQFFGPGTRLTVL.

CDR3 in DNA: TGTGCCAGTAGAATCGGGACTAGCGGGAGAGAACCGCAGTTCTTC. Translation gives CASRIGTSGREPQFF. The rearrangement uses TRBV19 and TRBJ2-1, with TRBD2 matching 14 bases. CDR3 length: 15 amino acids. V gave up 6 bases and J gave up 12 bases; unmatched junction bases: 10. The V gene's germline CDR1 is LNHDA and CDR2 SQIVND (reference sequence).